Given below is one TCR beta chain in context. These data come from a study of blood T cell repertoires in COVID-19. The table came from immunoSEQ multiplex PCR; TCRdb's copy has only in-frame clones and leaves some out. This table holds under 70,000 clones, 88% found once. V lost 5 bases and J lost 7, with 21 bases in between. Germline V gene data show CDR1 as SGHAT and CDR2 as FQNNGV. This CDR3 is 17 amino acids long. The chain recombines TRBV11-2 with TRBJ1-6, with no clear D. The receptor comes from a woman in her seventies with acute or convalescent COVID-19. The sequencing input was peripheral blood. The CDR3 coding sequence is TGTGCCAGCAGCCCAATTGTCAGGCCCGCGGGGAATTCACCCCTCCACTTT. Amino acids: CASSPIVRPAGNSPLHF.